The rows below give T cell receptor beta chains drawn from one sample of a study of T-cell memory formation after mild COVID-19. MiXCR, applied by TCRdb to the 5' RACE reads, yields one record per CDR3 protein. The sample consists of 350,000 to 500,000 distinct CDR3 sequences, around 19% of them appearing once. Sequenced: PBMCs or a T cell subset sorted from them (not recorded which). These receptors all come from an adult woman who had mild COVID-19 (a few samples of this study predate the infection). Cell type and time point are not known. Each CDR3 is given with its conserved first and last residue. A D gene is named only where the DNA matches it firmly. Rows give clone size only sometimes, using once, few, many, or a class for an expanded clone.

.	17	.	TRBJ1-1	TRBV5-1	CASSLRSNGWENTEAFF	TGCGCCAGCAGCCTTCGAAGTAACGGGTGGGAGAACACTGAAGCTTTCTTT
.	16	.	TRBJ1-1	TRBV6-5	CASSYSDVVGDTEAFF	TGTGCCAGCAGTTACTCGGACGTCGTGGGGGACACTGAAGCTTTCTTT
.	15	.	TRBJ1-5	TRBV6-5	CASSYSNPAIQPQHF	TGTGCCAGCAGTTACTCGAACCCAGCGATTCAGCCCCAGCATTTT
TRBD2	18	.	TRBJ2-7	TRBV7-8	CASSFHARLAGDSYEQYF	TGTGCCAGCAGCTTCCATGCGCGACTAGCGGGAGACTCCTACGAGCAGTACTTC
.	15	few	TRBJ2-7	TRBV5-6	CASSLLPGSSYEQYF	TGTGCCAGCAGCCTCCTCCCAGGGTCATCCTACGAGCAGTACTTC
TRBD1	15	many	TRBJ1-4	TRBV7-9	CASSPRTGPNEKLFF	TGTGCCAGCAGCCCTCGGACAGGGCCGAATGAAAAACTGTTTTTT
.	13	few	TRBJ1-2	TRBV6-2/TRBV6-3	CASSYYWGPGYTF	TGTGCCAGCAGTTATTATTGGGGACCTGGCTACACCTTC
.	14	.	TRBJ1-2	TRBV5-1	CASSGTGAGYGYTF	TGCGCCAGCAGCGGAACAGGAGCAGGGTATGGCTACACCTTC
.	14	.	TRBJ1-1	TRBV6-2/TRBV6-3	CASSPGHPNTEAFF	TGTGCCAGCAGTCCGGGACACCCGAACACTGAAGCTTTCTTT
.	12	few	TRBJ2-1	TRBV29-1	CTLRSSYNEQFF	TGCACCCTGAGGAGCTCCTACAATGAGCAGTTCTTC
.	16	.	TRBJ2-1	TRBV7-2	CASSLSPEAVYNEQFF	TGTGCCAGCAGCCTTTCCCCGGAGGCTGTCTACAATGAGCAGTTCTTC
.	15	.	TRBJ1-3	TRBV5-6	CASSSGTHSGNTIYF	TGTGCCAGCAGCTCTGGGACCCATTCTGGAAACACCATATATTTT
TRBD2	16	.	TRBJ2-3	TRBV11-2	CASSSLAGGPGDTQYF	TGTGCCAGCAGCTCCTTAGCGGGGGGGCCAGGGGATACGCAGTATTTT
.	15	few	TRBJ1-6	TRBV5-1	CASSSEWGAGSPLHF	TGCGCCAGCAGCTCGGAGTGGGGGGCCGGTTCACCCCTCCACTTT
.	12	.	TRBJ2-3	TRBV29-1	CSVDGSTDTQYF	TGCAGCGTTGACGGCAGCACAGATACGCAGTATTTT
TRBD2	19	few	TRBJ2-4	TRBV7-9	CASSLVAARTSGAKNIQYF	TGTGCCAGCAGCTTAGTAGCGGCGAGGACTAGCGGAGCCAAAAACATTCAGTACTTC
.	14	.	TRBJ1-2	TRBV5-4	CASSLIDGNYGYTF	TGTGCCAGCAGCTTGATCGACGGCAACTATGGCTACACCTTC
.	13	few	TRBJ1-3	TRBV2	CALNHGGRDTIYF	TGTGCCCTCAACCATGGGGGCCGTGACACCATATATTTT
.	15	.	TRBJ2-5	TRBV7-9	CASSLAPAWQETQYF	TGTGCCAGCAGCTTAGCGCCGGCGTGGCAAGAGACCCAGTACTTC
.	15	few	TRBJ2-1	TRBV18	CASSPTPTTANEQFF	TGTGCCAGCTCACCGACACCTACCACGGCCAATGAGCAGTTCTTC
TRBD2	15	.	TRBJ2-7	TRBV12-3/TRBV12-4	CASRPPKRGSYEQYF	TGTGCCAGCAGGCCCCCCAAGCGGGGCTCCTACGAGCAGTACTTC
.	15	.	TRBJ1-1	TRBV20-1	CSARRSGQINTEAFF	TGCAGTGCTAGAAGGTCGGGACAAATAAACACTGAAGCTTTCTTT
.	13	few	TRBJ2-3	TRBV7-2	CASSLDNTDTQYF	TGTGCCAGCAGCTTAGACAACACAGATACGCAGTATTTT
.	17	.	TRBJ1-2	TRBV4-1	CASSQYWGGPLGYGYTF	TGCGCCAGCAGCCAGTATTGGGGAGGGCCCTTGGGCTATGGCTACACCTTC
TRBD1	15	few	TRBJ1-6	TRBV12-3/TRBV12-4	CASSSGTGWRSPLHF	TGTGCCAGCAGTTCCGGGACAGGTTGGAGGTCACCCCTCCACTTT
TRBD1	15	.	TRBJ2-3	TRBV12-3/TRBV12-4	CASMKDRGLSDTQYF	TGTGCCAGCATGAAGGACAGGGGGCTCTCAGATACGCAGTATTTT
TRBD2	16	few	TRBJ2-4	TRBV6-1	CASTASGSVAKNIQYF	TGTGCCAGCACAGCTAGCGGGAGCGTGGCCAAAAACATTCAGTACTTC
.	15	few	TRBJ1-4	TRBV10-3	CAISGGTGWPEKLFF	TGTGCCATCAGTGGGGGGACGGGATGGCCTGAAAAACTGTTTTTT
TRBD2	14	few	TRBJ2-5	TRBV12-3/TRBV12-4	CASSLWRERETQYF	TGTGCCAGCAGTTTATGGCGGGAGAGAGAGACCCAGTACTTC
TRBD1	15	.	TRBJ2-3	TRBV6-5	CASSRVGQNTDTQYF	TGTGCCAGCAGTAGGGTGGGACAGAACACAGATACGCAGTATTTT
TRBD1	19	.	TRBJ1-5	TRBV15	CATSGLLGQANYSNQPQHF	TGTGCCACCAGCGGTCTTTTAGGACAGGCGAATTATAGCAATCAGCCCCAGCATTTT
.	14	.	TRBJ2-3	TRBV29-1	CSVGAYGSTDTQYF	TGCAGCGTTGGGGCGTATGGCAGCACAGATACGCAGTATTTT